This T cell receptor (beta chain) was documented in a study of blood T cell repertoires in COVID-19. Turning to the study itself: Italy, Spain and the United States were the sources of the convalescent and acute COVID-19 samples. The analysed material was cDNA or gDNA that came from T cells, B-cell-depleted T cells, or PBMCs.

Authors' processing steps: Estimates of nucleated cell counts were drawn from the amplification of reference gene primers. Assay: immunoSEQ multiplex PCR; the TCRdb copy retains only in-frame clones and omits some. D and trimming were read from the DNA, whereas the V and J calls and clone size are those reported in that table. Of some 70,000 clones listed, around 67% are singletons. V lost 2 bases and J lost 1; bases outside the gene matches: 6. The CDR3 contains 15 residues. CDR1 and CDR2 from the germline V gene are SGDLS and YYNGEE. Sequencing was carried out using peripheral blood. The chain carries TRBV9 and TRBJ2-7; 7 bases map to TRBD1. The origin of this receptor is a man aged 55 to 70 with acute or convalescent COVID-19. The CDR3 sequence is CASSVMGTASYEQYF. In nucleotides, the CDR3 is TGTGCCAGCAGCGTGATGGGGACAGCTTCCTACGAGCAGTACTTC. Full variable domain (outside the CDR3, taken from reference TRBV9 and TRBJ2-7): DSGVTQTPKHLITATGQRVTLRCSPRSGDLSVYWYQQSLDQGLQFLIQYYNGEERAKGNILERFSAQQFPDLHSELNLSSLELGDSALYFCASSVMGTASYEQYFGPGTRLTVT.